Below, one T cell receptor (beta chain) is given with its context. Its matching antigen is unknown. With 3 bases clipped from V and 7 bases from J, the junction kept 7 bases outside the gene matches. This CDR3 contains 14 residues. Germline values: CDR1 SGHDT, CDR2 YYEEEE. This entry comes from a study of a mutant IDH1 vaccine in newly diagnosed glioma. Study-level background: Initiation of the vaccine course occurred 4-6 weeks after radiotherapy alone, or alongside temozolomide cycles. Previous care, which was radiotherapy, temozolomide, or both, most often involved both. Study results and caveats: Vaccine-induced immune responses occurred in 90% to 95% of patients.

The assay was immunoSEQ multiplex PCR, and TCRdb's table has in-frame clones only and misses some. This sample carries more than 50,000 clones, over 75% of them seen once, and the ten largest clones take 1.9%. Time point in this sample: week 11, during vaccination. It was 300 ug of mutant IDH1 20-mer peptide that made up each vaccine dose, given with topical imiquimod. Donor diagnoses consisted of new WHO grade 3 or 4 IDH1-mutant, ATRX-lost astrocytomas. The V call is TRBV5-6, the J call TRBJ1-5, with 7 nucleotides matching TRBD1. The source was PBMCs, collected from a glioma patient whose treatment included an IDH1 peptide vaccine. The clonotype comes from a man aged 35-49 years with glioma. Here the CDR3 DNA reads TGTGCCAGCAGCTCACAGACAGGGCTCCAGCCCCAGCATTTT. This translates into CASSSQTGLQPQHF.